This T cell receptor beta chain was recorded in a study of T cells in women clearing cervical HPV infection. Background on the study: Controls' single incident HPV16 infection cleared within 12 months without precancer. Case blood drawn at lesion detection; control blood after infection cleared.

Germline CDR1 is SNHLY and CDR2 is FYNNEI. The CDR3 contains 14 residues. J was trimmed by 5 bases and V by 4 bases; bases with no gene match: 7. Comment on this clone: The CDR3 end lies 3 residues beyond the end of the read and is filled in from the germline J gene.

TCRdb's copy holds only in-frame clones and misses some; the assay was immunoSEQ multiplex PCR. The ten top clones account for under 10%, within a sample of tens of thousands of clones. V and J are TRBV2 and TRBJ1-2, with 7 bases lining up with TRBD1. Specimen: blood buffy coat. This clonotype was sampled from a woman aged 18 to 75 with a cervical HPV16 infection that either progressed to CIN3+ or cleared (not recorded which). The CDR3 protein is CASSGYRGTYGYTF. The sequenced CDR3 bases are TGTGCCAGCAGTGGGTACAGGGGCACTTATGGC.